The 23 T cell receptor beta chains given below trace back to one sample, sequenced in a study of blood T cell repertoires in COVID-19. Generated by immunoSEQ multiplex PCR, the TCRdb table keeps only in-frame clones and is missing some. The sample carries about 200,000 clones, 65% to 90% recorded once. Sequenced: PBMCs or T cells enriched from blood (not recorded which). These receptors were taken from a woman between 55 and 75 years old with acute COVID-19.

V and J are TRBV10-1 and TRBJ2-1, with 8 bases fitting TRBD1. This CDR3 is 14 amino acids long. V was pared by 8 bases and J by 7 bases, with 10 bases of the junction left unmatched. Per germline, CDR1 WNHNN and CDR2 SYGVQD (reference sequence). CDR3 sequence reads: CASGNQGANNEQFF. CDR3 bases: TGCGCCAGCGGGAATCAGGGGGCCAATAATGAGCAGTTCTTC.

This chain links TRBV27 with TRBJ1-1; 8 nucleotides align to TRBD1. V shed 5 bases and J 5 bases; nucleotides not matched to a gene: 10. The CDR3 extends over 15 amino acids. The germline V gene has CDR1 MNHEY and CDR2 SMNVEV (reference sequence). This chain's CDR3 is CASSPRQGTRTEAFF. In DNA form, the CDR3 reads TGTGCCAGCAGTCCTCGACAGGGGACGCGGACTGAAGCTTTCTTT.

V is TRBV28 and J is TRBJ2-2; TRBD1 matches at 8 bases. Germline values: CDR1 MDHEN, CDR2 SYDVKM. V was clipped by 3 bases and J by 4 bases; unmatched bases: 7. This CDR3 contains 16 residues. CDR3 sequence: CASSLAGTGSTGELFF. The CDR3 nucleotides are TGTGCCAGCAGTTTGGCCGGGACAGGTTCCACCGGGGAGCTGTTTTTT. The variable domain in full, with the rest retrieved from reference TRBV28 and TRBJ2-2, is DVKVTQSSRYLVKRTGEKVFLECVQDMDHENMFWYRQDPGLGLRLIYFSYDVKMKEKGDIPEGYSVSREKKERFSLILESASTNQTSMYLCASSLAGTGSTGELFFGEGSRLTVL.

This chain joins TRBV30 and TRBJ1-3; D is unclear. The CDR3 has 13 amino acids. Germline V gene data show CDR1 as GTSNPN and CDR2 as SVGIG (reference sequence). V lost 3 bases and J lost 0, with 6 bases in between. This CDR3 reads CAWSAGSGNTIYF. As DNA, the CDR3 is TGTGCCTGGAGCGCAGGCTCTGGAAACACCATATATTTT. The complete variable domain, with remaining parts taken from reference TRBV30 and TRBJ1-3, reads SQTIHQWPATLVQPVGSPLSLECTVEGTSNPNLYWYRQAAGRGLQLLFYSVGIGQISSEVPQNLSASRPQDRQFILSSKKLLLSDSGFYLCAWSAGSGNTIYFGEGSWLTVV.

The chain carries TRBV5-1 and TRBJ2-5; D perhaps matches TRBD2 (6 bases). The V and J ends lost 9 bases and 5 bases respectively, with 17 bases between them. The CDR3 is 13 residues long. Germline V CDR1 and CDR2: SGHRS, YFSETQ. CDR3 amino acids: CATVTRGWETQYF. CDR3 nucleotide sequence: TGCGCCACCGTTACGCGGGGTTGGGAGACCCAGTACTTC.

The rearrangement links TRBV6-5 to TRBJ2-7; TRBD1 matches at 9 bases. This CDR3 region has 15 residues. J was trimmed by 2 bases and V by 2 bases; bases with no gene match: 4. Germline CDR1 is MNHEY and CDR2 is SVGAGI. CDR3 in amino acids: CASSYDRGSPYEQYF. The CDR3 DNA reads TGTGCCAGCAGTTACGACAGGGGGAGTCCCTACGAGCAGTACTTC.

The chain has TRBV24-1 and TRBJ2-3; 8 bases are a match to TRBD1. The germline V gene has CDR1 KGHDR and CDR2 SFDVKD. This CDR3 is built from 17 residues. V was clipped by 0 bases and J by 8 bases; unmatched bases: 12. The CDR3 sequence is CATSDLGGTGFSGTQYF. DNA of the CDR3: TGTGCCACCAGTGATTTGGGGGGGACAGGCTTTTCAGGTACGCAGTATTTT.

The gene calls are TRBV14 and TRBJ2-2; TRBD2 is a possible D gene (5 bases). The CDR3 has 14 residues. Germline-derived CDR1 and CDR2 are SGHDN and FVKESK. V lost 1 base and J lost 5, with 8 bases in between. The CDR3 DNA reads TGTGCCAGCAGCCAAGTGAGGGAGACCGGGGAGCTGTTTTTT. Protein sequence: CASSQVRETGELFF.

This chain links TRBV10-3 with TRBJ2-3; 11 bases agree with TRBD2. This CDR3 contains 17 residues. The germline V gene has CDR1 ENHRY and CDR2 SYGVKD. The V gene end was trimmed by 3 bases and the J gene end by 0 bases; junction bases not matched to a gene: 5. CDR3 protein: CAISDGLAGGSTDTQYF. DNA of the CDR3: TGTGCCATCAGTGACGGTCTAGCGGGGGGAAGCACAGATACGCAGTATTTT.

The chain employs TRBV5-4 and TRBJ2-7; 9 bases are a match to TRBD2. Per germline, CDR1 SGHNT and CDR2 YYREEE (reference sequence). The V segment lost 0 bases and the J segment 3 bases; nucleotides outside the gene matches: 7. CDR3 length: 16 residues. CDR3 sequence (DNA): TGTGCCAGCAGCTTGGCTGGGTCTAGCGGGGACTACGAGCAGTACTTC. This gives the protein CASSLAGSSGDYEQYF.

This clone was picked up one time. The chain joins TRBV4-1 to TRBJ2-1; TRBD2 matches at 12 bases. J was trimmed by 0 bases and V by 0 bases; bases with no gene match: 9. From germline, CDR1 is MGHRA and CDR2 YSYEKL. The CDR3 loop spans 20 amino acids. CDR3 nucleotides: TGCGCCAGCAGCCAAGAGTTCCGGACTAGCGGGGAAATCTCCTACAATGAGCAGTTCTTC. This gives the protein CASSQEFRTSGEISYNEQFF.

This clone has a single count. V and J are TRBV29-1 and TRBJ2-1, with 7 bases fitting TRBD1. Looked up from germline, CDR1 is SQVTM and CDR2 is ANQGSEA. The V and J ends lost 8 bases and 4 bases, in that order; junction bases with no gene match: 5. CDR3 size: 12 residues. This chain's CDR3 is CSTGQVYNEQFF. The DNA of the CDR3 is TGCAGCACTGGACAGGTGTACAATGAGCAGTTCTTC.

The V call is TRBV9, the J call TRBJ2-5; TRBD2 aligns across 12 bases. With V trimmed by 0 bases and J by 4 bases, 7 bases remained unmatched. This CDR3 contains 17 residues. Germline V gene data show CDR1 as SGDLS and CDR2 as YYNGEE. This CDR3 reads CASSVGPSGGAPETQYF. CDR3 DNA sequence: TGTGCCAGCAGCGTAGGGCCTAGCGGGGGGGCCCCAGAGACCCAGTACTTC.

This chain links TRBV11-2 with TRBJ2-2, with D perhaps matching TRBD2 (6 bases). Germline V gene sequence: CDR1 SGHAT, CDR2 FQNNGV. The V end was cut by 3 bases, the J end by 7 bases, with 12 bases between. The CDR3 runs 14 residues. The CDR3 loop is CASSFVAGYGELFF. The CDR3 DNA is TGTGCCAGCAGCTTTGTGGCGGGGTACGGGGAGCTGTTTTTT.

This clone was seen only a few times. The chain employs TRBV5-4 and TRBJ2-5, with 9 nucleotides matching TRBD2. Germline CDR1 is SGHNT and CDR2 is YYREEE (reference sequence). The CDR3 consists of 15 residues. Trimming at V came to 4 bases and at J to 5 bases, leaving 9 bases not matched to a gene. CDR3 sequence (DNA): TGTGCCAGCAGCGACGGCGGGGGGGCCAGGGAGACCCAGTACTTC. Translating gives CASSDGGGARETQYF.

The CDR3 loop reads CASSLRQNVNTEAFF. CDR3 nucleotides: TGTGCCAGCAGCCTAAGACAGAACGTTAACACTGAAGCTTTCTTT. The genes are TRBV5-6 and TRBJ1-1, with D possibly TRBD1 on 5 matching bases. The CDR3 consists of 15 residues. Germline CDR1 is SGHDT and CDR2 is YYEEEE. V lost 4 bases and J lost 2, with 15 bases in between.

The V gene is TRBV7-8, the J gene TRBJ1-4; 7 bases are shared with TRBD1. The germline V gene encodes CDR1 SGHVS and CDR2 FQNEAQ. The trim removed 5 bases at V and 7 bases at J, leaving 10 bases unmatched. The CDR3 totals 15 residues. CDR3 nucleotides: TGTGCCAGCAGCCCAGACAGGGTCGAGAGTGAAAAACTGTTTTTT. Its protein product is CASSPDRVESEKLFF. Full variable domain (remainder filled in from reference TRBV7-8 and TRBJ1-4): GAGVSQSPRYKVAKRGQDVALRCDPISGHVSLFWYQQALGQGPEFLTYFQNEAQLDKSGLPSDRFFAERPEGSVSTLKIQRTQQEDSAVYLCASSPDRVESEKLFFGSGTQLSVL.

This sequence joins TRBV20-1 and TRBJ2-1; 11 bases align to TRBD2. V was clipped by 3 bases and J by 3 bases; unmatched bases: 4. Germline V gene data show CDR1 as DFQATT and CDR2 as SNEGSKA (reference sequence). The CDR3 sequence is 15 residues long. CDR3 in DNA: TGCAGTGCTAGTCCTAGCGGGGGGTTCTACAATGAGCAGTTCTTC. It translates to CSASPSGGFYNEQFF.

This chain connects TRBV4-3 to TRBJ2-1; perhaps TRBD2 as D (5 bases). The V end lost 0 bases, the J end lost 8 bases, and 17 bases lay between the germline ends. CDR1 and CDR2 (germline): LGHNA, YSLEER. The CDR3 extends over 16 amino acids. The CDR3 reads CASSQDPEASVYEQFF. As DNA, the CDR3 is TGCGCCAGCAGCCAAGACCCGGAGGCGTCGGTGTATGAGCAGTTCTTC.

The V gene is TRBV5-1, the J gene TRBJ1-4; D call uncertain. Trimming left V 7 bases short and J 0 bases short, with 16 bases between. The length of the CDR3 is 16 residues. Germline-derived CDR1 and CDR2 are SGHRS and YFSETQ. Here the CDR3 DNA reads TGCGCCAGCCGTAGGACTCCCGCAGCAACTAATGAAAAACTGTTTTTT. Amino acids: CASRRTPAATNEKLFF.

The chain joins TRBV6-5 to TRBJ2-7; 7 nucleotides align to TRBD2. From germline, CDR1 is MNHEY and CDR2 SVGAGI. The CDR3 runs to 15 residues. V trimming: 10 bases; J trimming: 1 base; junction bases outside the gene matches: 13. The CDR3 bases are TGTGCCACCGCGCGGGGCGGGAGTAGGTCCTACGAGCAGTACTTC. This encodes CATARGGSRSYEQYF.

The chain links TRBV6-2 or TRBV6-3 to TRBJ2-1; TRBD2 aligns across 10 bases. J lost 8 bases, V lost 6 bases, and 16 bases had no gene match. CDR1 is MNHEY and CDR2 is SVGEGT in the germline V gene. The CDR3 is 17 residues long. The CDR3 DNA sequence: TGTGCCAGCAGCCCCCTGCTGACTAGCGGGCAGGGCGATGAGCAGTTCTTC. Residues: CASSPLLTSGQGDEQFF.

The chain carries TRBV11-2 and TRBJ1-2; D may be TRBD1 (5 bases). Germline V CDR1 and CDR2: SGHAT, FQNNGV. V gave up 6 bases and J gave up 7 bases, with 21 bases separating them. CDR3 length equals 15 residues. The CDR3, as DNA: TGTGCCAGCAGAATAAGGGGATTGGATGGCTCTGGCTACACCTTC. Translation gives CASRIRGLDGSGYTF.